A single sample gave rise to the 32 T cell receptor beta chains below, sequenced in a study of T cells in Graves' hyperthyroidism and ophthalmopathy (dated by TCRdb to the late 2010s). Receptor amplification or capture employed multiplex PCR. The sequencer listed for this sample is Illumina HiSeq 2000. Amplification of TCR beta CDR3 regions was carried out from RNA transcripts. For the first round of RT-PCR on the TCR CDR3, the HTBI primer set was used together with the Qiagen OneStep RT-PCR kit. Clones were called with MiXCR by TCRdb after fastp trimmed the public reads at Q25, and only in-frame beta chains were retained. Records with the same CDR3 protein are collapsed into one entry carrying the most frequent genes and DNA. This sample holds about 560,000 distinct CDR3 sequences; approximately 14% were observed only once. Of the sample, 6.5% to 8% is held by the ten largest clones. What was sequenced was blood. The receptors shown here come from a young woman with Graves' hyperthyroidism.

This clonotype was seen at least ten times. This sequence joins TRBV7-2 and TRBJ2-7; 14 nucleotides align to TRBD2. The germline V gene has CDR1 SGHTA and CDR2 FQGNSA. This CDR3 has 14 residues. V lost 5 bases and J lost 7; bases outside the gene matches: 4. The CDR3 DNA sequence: TGTGCCAGCAGCCCGACTAGCGGGAGGGGTGAGCAGTACTTC. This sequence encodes CASSPTSGRGEQYF. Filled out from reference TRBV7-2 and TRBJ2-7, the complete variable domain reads GAGVSQSPSNKVTEKGKDVELRCDPISGHTALYWYRQSLGQGLEFLIYFQGNSAPDKSGLPSDRFSAERTGGSVSTLTIQRTQQEDSAVYLCASSPTSGRGEQYFGPGTRLTVT.

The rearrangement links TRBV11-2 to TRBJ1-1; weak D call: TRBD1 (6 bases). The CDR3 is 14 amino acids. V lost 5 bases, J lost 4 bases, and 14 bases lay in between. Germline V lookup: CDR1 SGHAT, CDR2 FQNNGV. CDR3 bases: TGTGCCAGCAGCGGAACAGGGTTGGGCACTGAAGCTTTCTTT. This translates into CASSGTGLGTEAFF.

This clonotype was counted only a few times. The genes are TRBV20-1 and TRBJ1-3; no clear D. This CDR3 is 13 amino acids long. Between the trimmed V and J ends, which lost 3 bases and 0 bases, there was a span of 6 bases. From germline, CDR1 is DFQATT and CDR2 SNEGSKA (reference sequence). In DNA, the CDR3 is TGCAGTGCTAGTTTAGACTCTGGAAACACCATATATTTT. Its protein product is CSASLDSGNTIYF.

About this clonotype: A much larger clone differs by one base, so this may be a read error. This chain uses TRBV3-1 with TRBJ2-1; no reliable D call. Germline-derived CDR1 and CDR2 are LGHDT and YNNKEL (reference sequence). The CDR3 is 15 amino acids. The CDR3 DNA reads TGTGCCAGCAGCCAAGATTTGGCTAACTACAATGAGCAGCTCTTC. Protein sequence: CASSQDLANYNEQLF.

CDR3 region: CASSETGQGNSPLHF. The CDR3 nucleotides are TGTGCCAGCAGTGAAACGGGTCAGGGGAATTCACCCCTCCACTTT. The rearrangement links TRBV25-1 to TRBJ1-6; D perhaps matches TRBD1 (6 bases). Germline V gene lookup returns CDR1 MGHDK and CDR2 SYGVNS. The CDR3 has 15 amino acids. Deletions cut 2 bases from V and 7 bases from J, with 12 bases between.

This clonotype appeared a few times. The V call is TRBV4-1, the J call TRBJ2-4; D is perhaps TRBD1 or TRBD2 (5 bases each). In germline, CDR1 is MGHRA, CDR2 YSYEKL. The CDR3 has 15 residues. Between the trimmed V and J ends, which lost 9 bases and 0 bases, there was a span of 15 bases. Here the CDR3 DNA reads TGCGCCAGTGGGGGTGGGCTGCTAGCCAAAAACATTCAGTACTTC. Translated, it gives CASGGGLLAKNIQYF.

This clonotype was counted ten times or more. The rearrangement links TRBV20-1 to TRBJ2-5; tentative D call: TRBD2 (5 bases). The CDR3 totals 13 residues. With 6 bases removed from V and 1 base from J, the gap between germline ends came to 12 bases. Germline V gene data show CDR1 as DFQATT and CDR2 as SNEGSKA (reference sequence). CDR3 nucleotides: TGCAGTGCATGGCTGAGCGGCCAAGAGACCCAGTACTTC. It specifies CSAWLSGQETQYF.

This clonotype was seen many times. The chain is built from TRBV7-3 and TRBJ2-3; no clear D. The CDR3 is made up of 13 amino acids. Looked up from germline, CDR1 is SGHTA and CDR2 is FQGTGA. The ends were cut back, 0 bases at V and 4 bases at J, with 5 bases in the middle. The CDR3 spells CASSLTFSDTQYF. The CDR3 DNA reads TGTGCCAGCAGCTTAACGTTTTCAGATACGCAGTATTTT.

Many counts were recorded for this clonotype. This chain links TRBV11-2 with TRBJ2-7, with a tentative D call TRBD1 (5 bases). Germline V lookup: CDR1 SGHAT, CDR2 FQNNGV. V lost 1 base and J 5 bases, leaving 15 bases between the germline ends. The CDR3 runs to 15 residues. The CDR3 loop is CASSLASSQGNEQYF. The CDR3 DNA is TGTGCCAGCAGCTTAGCTTCCTCCCAGGGAAACGAGCAGTACTTC.

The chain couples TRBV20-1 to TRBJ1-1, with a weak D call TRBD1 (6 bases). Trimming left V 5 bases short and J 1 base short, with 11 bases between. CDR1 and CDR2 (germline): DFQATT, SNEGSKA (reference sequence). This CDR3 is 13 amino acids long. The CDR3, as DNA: TGCAGTGCTGAGGGACAATCGAACACTGAAGCTTTCTTT. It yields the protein CSAEGQSNTEAFF.

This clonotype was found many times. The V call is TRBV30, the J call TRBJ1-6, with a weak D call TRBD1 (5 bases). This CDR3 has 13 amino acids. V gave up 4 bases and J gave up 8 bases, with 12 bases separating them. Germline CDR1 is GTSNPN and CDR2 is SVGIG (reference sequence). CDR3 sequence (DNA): TGTGCCTGGAAGGGGTTTGATGATTCACCCCTCCACTTT. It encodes CAWKGFDDSPLHF.

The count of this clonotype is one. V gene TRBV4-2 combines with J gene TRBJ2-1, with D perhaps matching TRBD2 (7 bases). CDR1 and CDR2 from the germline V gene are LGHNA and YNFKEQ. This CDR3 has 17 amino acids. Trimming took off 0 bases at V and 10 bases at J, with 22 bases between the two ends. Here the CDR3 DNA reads TGTGCCAGCAGCCAAGAGTCGGAGGGGGGAGGGCCGGGGGAGCAGTTCTTC. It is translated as CASSQESEGGGPGEQFF.

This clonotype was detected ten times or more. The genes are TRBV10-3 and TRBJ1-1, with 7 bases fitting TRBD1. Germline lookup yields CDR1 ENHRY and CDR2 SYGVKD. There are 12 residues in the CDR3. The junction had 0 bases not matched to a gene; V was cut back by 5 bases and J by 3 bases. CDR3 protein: CAISTGDTEAFF. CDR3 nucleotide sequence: TGTGCCATCAGTACAGGGGACACTGAAGCTTTCTTT.

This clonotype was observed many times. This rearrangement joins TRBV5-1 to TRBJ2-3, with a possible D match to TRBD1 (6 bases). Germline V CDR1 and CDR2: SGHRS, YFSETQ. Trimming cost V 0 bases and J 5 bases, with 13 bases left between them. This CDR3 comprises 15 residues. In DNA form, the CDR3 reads TGCGCCAGCAGCTTGGCTGGCAGGGGTATAGATACGCAGTATTTT. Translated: CASSLAGRGIDTQYF.

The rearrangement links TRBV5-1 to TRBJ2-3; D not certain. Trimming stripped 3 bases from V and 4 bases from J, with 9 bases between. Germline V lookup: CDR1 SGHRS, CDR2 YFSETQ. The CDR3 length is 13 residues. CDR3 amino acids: CASSSGVADTQYF. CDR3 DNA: TGCGCCAGCAGCTCTGGGGTGGCAGATACGCAGTATTTT.

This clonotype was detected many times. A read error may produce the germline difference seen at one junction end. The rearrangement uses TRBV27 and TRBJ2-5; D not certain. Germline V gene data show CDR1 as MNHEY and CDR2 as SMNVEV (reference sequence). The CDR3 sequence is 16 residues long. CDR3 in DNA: TGTGCCAGCGGTTTTGGCCCGGGTTCGTCGTCGGAGACCCAGTACTTC. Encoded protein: CASGFGPGSSSETQYF.

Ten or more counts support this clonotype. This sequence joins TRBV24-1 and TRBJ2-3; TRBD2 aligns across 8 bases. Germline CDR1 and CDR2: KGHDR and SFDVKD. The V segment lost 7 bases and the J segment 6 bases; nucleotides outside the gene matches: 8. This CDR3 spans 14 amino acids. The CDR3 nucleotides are TGTGCCACCAGAGCCAGCGGGAGTGAGGATACGCAGTATTTT. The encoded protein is CATRASGSEDTQYF.

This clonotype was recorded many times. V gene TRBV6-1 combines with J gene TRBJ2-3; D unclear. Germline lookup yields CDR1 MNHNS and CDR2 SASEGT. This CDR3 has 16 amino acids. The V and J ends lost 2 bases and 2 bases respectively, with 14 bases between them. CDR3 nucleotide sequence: TGTGCCAGCAGTGAATTCATTAACGATCTCACAGATACGCAGTATTTT. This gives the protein CASSEFINDLTDTQYF.

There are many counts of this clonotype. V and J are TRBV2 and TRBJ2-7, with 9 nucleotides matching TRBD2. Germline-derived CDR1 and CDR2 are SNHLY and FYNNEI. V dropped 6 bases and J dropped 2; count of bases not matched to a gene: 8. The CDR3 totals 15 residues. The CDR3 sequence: CASRTRLAEPYEQYF. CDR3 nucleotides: TGTGCCAGCAGAACTAGACTAGCGGAACCCTACGAGCAGTACTTC.

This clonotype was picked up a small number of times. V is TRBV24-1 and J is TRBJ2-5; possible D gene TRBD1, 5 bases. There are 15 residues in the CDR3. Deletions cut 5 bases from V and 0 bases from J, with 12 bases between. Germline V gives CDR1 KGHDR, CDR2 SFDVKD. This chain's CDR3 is CATSVQTAYQETQYF. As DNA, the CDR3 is TGTGCCACCAGTGTTCAGACAGCGTACCAAGAGACCCAGTACTTC.

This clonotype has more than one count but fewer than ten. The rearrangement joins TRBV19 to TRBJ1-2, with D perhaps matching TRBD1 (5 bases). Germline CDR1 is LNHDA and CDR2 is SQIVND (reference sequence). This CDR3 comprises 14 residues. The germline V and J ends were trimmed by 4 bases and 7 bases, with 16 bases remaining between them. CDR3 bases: TGTGCCAGTAGTACGACGGGACCAAGGCTTGGCTACACCTTC. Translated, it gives CASSTTGPRLGYTF.

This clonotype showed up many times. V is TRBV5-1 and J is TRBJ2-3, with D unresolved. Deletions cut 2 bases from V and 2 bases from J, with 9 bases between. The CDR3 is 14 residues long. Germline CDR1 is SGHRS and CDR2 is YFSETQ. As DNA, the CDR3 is TGCGCCAGCAGCTTCACACGGTACACAGATACGCAGTATTTT. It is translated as CASSFTRYTDTQYF. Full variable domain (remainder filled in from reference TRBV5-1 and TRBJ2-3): KAGVTQTPRYLIKTRGQQVTLSCSPISGHRSVSWYQQTPGQGLQFLFEYFSETQRNKGNFPGRFSGRQFSNSRSEMNVSTLELGDSALYLCASSFTRYTDTQYFGPGTRLTVL.

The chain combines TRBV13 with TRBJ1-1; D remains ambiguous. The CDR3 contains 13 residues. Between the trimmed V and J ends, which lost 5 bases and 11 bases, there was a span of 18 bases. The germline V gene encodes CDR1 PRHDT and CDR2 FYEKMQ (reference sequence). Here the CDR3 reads CASSGRTSDAAFF. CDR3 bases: TGTGCCAGCAGCGGAAGGACGTCAGATGCTGCTTTCTTT.

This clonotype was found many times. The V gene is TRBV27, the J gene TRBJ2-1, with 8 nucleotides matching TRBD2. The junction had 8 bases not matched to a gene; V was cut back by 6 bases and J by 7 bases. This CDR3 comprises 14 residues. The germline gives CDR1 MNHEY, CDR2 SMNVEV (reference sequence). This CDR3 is CASSRPGLGNEQFF. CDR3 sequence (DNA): TGTGCCAGCAGCAGACCGGGACTAGGGAATGAGCAGTTCTTC.

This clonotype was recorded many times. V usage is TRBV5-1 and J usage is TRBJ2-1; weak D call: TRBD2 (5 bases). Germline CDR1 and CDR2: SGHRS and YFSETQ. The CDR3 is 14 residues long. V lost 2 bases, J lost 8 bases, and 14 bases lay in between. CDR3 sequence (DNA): TGCGCCAGCAGCTTAAGCGCGAGGGAAGATGAGCAGTTCTTC. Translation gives CASSLSAREDEQFF.

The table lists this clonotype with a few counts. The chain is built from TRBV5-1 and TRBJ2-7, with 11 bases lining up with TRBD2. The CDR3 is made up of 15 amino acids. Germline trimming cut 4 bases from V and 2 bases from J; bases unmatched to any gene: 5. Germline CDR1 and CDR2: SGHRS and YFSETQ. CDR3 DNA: TGCGCCAGCAGCACTGTAGCGGGAGGGCCCTACGAGCAGTACTTC. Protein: CASSTVAGGPYEQYF.

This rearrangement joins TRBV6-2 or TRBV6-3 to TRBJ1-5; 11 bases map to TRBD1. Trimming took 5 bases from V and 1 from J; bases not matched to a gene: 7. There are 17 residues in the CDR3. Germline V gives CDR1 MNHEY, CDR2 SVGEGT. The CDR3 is CASSPLDRGPSNQPQHF. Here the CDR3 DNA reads TGTGCCAGCAGTCCTCTGGACAGGGGGCCCAGCAATCAGCCCCAGCATTTT.

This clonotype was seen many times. The CDR3 DNA is TGTGCCAGCAGCTTTCGTCAGCTACAAGAGACCCAGTACTTC. This encodes CASSFRQLQETQYF. J is TRBJ2-5 and V is TRBV11-2; D ambiguous. Trimming left V 3 bases short and J 2 bases short, with 10 bases between. Germline V lookup: CDR1 SGHAT, CDR2 FQNNGV. The CDR3 extends over 14 amino acids.

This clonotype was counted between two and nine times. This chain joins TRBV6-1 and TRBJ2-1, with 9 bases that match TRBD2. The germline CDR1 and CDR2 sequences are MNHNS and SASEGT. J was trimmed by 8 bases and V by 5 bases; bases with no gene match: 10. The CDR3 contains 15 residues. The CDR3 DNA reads TGTGCCAGCAGTACGACTTGGACTAGCGAGGATGAGCAGTTCTTC. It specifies CASSTTWTSEDEQFF.

CDR3 bases: TGTGCCAGTAGTATAGGGACTAGCGGGAGAAGTGTCCACGAGCAGTACTTC. This sequence encodes CASSIGTSGRSVHEQYF. This rearrangement joins TRBV19 to TRBJ2-7; 13 positions match TRBD2. Germline CDR1 is LNHDA and CDR2 is SQIVND (reference sequence). The CDR3 length is 17 residues. After removal of 1 base from V and 5 bases from J, the junction contained 8 bases not matched to a gene.

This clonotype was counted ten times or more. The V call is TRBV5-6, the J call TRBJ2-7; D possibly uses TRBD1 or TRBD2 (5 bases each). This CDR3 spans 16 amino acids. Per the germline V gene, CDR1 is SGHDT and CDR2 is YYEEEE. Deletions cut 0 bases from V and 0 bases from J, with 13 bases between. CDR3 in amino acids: CASSLGPRGSSYEQYF. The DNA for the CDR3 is TGTGCCAGCAGCTTGGGCCCGAGGGGCAGCTCCTACGAGCAGTACTTC.

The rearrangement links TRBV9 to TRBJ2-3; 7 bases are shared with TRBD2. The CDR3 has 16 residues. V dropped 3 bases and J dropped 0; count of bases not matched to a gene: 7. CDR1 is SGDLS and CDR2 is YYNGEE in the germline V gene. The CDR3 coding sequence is TGTGCCAGCAGCGCAGGTAACGGGAGGAGCACAGATACGCAGTATTTT. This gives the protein CASSAGNGRSTDTQYF.